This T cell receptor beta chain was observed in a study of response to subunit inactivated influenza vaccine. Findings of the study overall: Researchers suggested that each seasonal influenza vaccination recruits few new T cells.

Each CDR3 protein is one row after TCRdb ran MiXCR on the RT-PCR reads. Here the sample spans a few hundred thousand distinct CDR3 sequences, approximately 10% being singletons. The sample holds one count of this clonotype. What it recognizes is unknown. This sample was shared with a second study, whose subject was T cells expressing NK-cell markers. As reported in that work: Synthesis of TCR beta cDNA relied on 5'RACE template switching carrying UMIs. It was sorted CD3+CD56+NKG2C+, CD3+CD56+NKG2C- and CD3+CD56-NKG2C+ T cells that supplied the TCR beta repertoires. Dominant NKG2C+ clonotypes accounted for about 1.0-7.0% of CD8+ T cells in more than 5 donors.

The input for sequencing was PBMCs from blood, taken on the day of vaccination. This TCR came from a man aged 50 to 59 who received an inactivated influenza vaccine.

CDR3 residues: CAISPGREGYNEQFF. The DNA for the CDR3 is TGTGCCATCAGTCCCGGCCGGGAGGGATACAATGAGCAGTTCTTC. The J gene is TRBJ2-1, the V gene TRBV10-3; 8 bases are shared with TRBD2. The CDR3 has 15 amino acids. V shed 5 bases and J 4 bases; nucleotides not matched to a gene: 7. Germline values: CDR1 ENHRY, CDR2 SYGVKD.